Here is one T cell receptor (beta chain) with its context. These data belong to a study of blood T cell repertoires in COVID-19. Study as a whole: The United States, Italy and Spain provided the acute and convalescent COVID-19 samples. From T cells, B-cell-depleted T cells, or PBMCs came the material, which was cDNA or gDNA.

Study processing details: Reference gene primer amplification in the assay estimated nucleated cell counts. Only in-frame clones appear in the TCRdb table, and some are missing; sequencing was by immunoSEQ multiplex PCR. Clone size and the V and J calls come from that table; the DNA yielded D and trimming. Found here are about 130,000 clones, around 86% of them singletons; the top ten hold approximately 20%. The receptor was isolated from a woman between 45 and 65 years old who had recovered from COVID-19. Specimen: peripheral blood.

CDR3 sequence: CASSTTGLAKNIQYF. The CDR3 DNA sequence: TGTGCCAGTAGTACAACAGGGTTAGCCAAAAACATTCAGTACTTC. The V call is TRBV19, the J call TRBJ2-4; a weak D match, TRBD1 (6 bases). V was pared by 4 bases and J by 0 bases, with 10 bases between. The CDR3 is 15 residues long. Germline V gene lookup returns CDR1 LNHDA and CDR2 SQIVND (reference sequence).